Below are 4 T cell receptor beta chains sequenced from a single sample in a study of CD8+ T cells in alopecia areata. After isolation, RNA underwent reverse transcription to generate cDNA as the sequencing template. Assay used: immunoSEQ multiplex PCR; TCRdb lists only in-frame clones, some missing. The sample holds 150,000 to 200,000 clones, more than 60% seen once. Here the sequenced sample was CD4+ T cells sorted from blood, taken at week 0. These receptors came from a human donor with alopecia areata.

The rearrangement uses TRBV4-3 and TRBJ1-5; D not resolved. The CDR3 totals 15 residues. The germline CDR1 and CDR2 sequences are LGHNA and YSLEER. V was clipped by 0 bases and J by 5 bases, with 11 bases between them. CDR3: CASSQDDGGYQPQHF. The DNA for the CDR3 is TGCGCCAGCAGCCAAGATGACGGCGGTTATCAGCCCCAGCATTTT.

V and J are TRBV28 and TRBJ1-5; no definite D call. There are 11 residues in the CDR3. Germline V gene lookup returns CDR1 MDHEN and CDR2 SYDVKM. Trimming took 4 bases from V and 11 from J, leaving 9 bases between them. This CDR3 is CASSSRATQHF. The CDR3 DNA follows: TGTGCCAGCAGTTCCCGGGCCACCCAGCATTTT.

Only a few counts were recorded for this clone. The gene calls are TRBV2 and TRBJ1-1; D call uncertain. V shed 2 bases and J shed 4 bases, with 14 bases lying between them. The CDR3 has 15 residues. Germline V gene sequence: CDR1 SNHLY, CDR2 FYNNEI. CDR3 sequence (DNA): TGTGCCAGCAGTGAAACGAGCGTCGCGCTCACTGAAGCTTTCTTT. It translates to CASSETSVALTEAFF.

V is TRBV30 and J is TRBJ1-1; possibly TRBD1 for D (5 bases). Trimming took off 5 bases at V and 1 base at J, with 11 bases between the two ends. CDR1 GTSNPN and CDR2 SVGIG come from the germline V gene (reference sequence). The CDR3 runs 13 residues. The CDR3 region has the DNA TGTGCCTGGGTGGGGCGGGGGAACACTGAAGCTTTCTTT. Protein: CAWVGRGNTEAFF.